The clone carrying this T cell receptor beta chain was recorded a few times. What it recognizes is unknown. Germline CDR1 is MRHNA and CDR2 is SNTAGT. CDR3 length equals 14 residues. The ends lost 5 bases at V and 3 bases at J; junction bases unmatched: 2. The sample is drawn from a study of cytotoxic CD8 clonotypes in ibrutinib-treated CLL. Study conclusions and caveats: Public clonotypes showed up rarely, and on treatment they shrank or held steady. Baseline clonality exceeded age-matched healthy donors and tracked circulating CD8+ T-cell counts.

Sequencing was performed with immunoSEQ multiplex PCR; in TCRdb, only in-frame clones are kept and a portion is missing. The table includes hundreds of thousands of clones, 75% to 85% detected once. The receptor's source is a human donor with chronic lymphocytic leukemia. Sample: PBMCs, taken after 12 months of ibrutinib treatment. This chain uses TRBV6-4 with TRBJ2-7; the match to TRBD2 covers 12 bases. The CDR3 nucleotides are TGTGCCAGCAGTCGGACTAGCGGGGACTACGAGCAGTACTTC. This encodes CASSRTSGDYEQYF.